The 30 T cell receptor beta chains below come from one sample, sequenced in a study of PD-1 blockade in classical Hodgkin lymphoma. Only in-frame clones appear in the TCRdb table, and some are missing; sequencing was by immunoSEQ multiplex PCR. The table records about 66,000 clones, over 70% of them present only once. No patient escaped relapse after autologous stem cell transplantation, and brentuximab vedotin exposure varied. The source was peripheral blood mononuclear cells (PBMCs), collected before the second cycle of nivolumab. The origin of the receptors is a human donor with classical Hodgkin lymphoma.

This clone was seen ten or more times. The rearrangement uses TRBV5-8 and TRBJ1-2, with D unclear. Germline values: CDR1 SGHTS, CDR2 YDEGEE. CDR3 size: 13 residues. Trimming took off 1 base at V and 7 bases at J, with 11 bases between the two ends. The DNA for the CDR3 is TGTGCCAGCAGCTTGACGAGGGAAAGTGGCTACACCTTC. Translating gives CASSLTRESGYTF. Full variable domain (rest looked up from reference TRBV5-8 and TRBJ1-2): EAGVTQSPTHLIKTRGQQATLRCSPISGHTSVYWYQQALGLGLQFLLWYDEGEERNRGNFPPRFSGRQFPNYSSELNVNALELEDSALYLCASSLTRESGYTFGSGTRLTVV.

V is TRBV2 and J is TRBJ2-5, with D hard to call. V was pared by 2 bases and J by 5 bases, with 9 bases between. This CDR3 spans 13 amino acids. Germline-derived CDR1 and CDR2 are SNHLY and FYNNEI. In nucleotides, the CDR3 is TGTGCCAGCAGTGAAAACGTTGGCGAGACCCAGTACTTC. Translating it yields CASSENVGETQYF.

This chain joins TRBV19 and TRBJ1-5; possible D gene TRBD1, 5 bases. The CDR3 covers 16 residues. V was trimmed by 5 bases and J by 4 bases, leaving 18 bases between them. From germline, CDR1 is LNHDA and CDR2 SQIVND (reference sequence). CDR3 amino acids: CASSGDQGWGNQPQHF. CDR3 DNA sequence: TGTGCCAGTAGTGGGGACCAGGGATGGGGAAATCAGCCCCAGCATTTT.

The gene calls are TRBV4-1 and TRBJ1-3, with a possible D match to TRBD1 (6 bases). V lost 4 bases, J lost 0 bases, and 22 bases lay in between. The germline CDR1 and CDR2 sequences are MGHRA and YSYEKL. The CDR3 is 19 residues long. The CDR3 DNA reads as TGCGCCAGCAGCCCTTTACCTGGGGGGGACACCCGCTCTGGAAACACCATATATTTT. Protein: CASSPLPGGDTRSGNTIYF.

The chain recombines TRBV30 with TRBJ2-5; maybe TRBD1 (5 bases). The CDR3 has 13 residues. Deletions cut 0 bases from V and 7 bases from J, with 12 bases between. The V gene's germline CDR1 is GTSNPN and CDR2 SVGIG (reference sequence). For the CDR3, the DNA is TGTGCCTGGAGTGTTGGGGCCTGGGGGACCCAGTACTTC. It specifies CAWSVGAWGTQYF.

The J gene is TRBJ2-5, the V gene TRBV7-9, with a weak D call TRBD2 (5 bases). The CDR3 has 11 amino acids. Trimming cost V 5 bases and J 5 bases, with 6 bases left between them. CDR1 and CDR2 (germline): SEHNR, FQNEAQ (reference sequence). The CDR3 region has the DNA TGTGCCAGCAGCGGGAGTGAGACCCAGTACTTC. Its protein product is CASSGSETQYF.

The chain recombines TRBV9 with TRBJ1-2, with 10 positions matching TRBD1. J was trimmed by 7 bases and V by 0 bases; bases with no gene match: 6. The CDR3 spans 15 residues. Germline assignment: CDR1 SGDLS and CDR2 YYNGEE. The CDR3 coding sequence is TGTGCCAGCAGCGTAGAGACAGGGGGCTTGAGTGGCTACACCTTC. Its translation: CASSVETGGLSGYTF.

The chain joins TRBV30 to TRBJ2-3; the D is unclear. The germline V gene has CDR1 GTSNPN and CDR2 SVGIG (reference sequence). Trimming pared 0 bases from V and 2 bases from J, leaving 9 bases between. The CDR3 spans 14 residues. The CDR3 DNA reads as TGTGCCTGGAGTGTAACAGAATTCACAGATACGCAGTATTTT. Amino acids: CAWSVTEFTDTQYF.

This clone came up many times. This chain joins TRBV29-1 and TRBJ2-7, with D perhaps TRBD1 or TRBD2 (5 bases each). Germline V gene sequence: CDR1 SQVTM, CDR2 ANQGSEA. CDR3 size: 12 residues. The germline V and J ends were trimmed by 5 bases and 0 bases, with 8 bases remaining between them. The CDR3 bases are TGCAGCGTTTTTGGGGGCTCCTACGAGCAGTACTTC. It encodes CSVFGGSYEQYF.

The gene calls are TRBV5-6 and TRBJ2-7, with 9 bases matching TRBD2. This CDR3 contains 13 residues. Germline trimming cut 3 bases from V and 5 bases from J; bases unmatched to any gene: 3. Germline lookup yields CDR1 SGHDT and CDR2 YYEEEE. The CDR3 loop is CASSSTSGNEQYF. In nucleotides, the CDR3 is TGTGCCAGCAGCTCGACTAGCGGCAACGAGCAGTACTTC.

J is TRBJ1-5 and V is TRBV6-1; D is unclear. Trimming removed 6 bases from V and 1 base from J, with 13 bases in between. The CDR3 totals 15 residues. Germline V lookup: CDR1 MNHNS, CDR2 SASEGT. The CDR3 protein is CASSIGLESNQPQHF. For the CDR3, the DNA is TGTGCCAGCAGCATCGGACTCGAAAGCAATCAGCCCCAGCATTTT.

The chain uses TRBV29-1 and TRBJ2-7; D is perhaps TRBD2 (5 bases). The CDR3 consists of 14 residues. The germline V gene has CDR1 SQVTM and CDR2 ANQGSEA. V was trimmed by 4 bases and J by 2 bases, leaving 15 bases between them. DNA of the CDR3: TGCAGCGTTGGAGGGTGGGATCCTCCCTACGAGCAGTACTTC. Translating gives CSVGGWDPPYEQYF.

CDR3 bases: TGTGCCAGTCGCGAGTTTCAGGGGTATAGCAATCAGCCCCAGCATTTT. Translated, it gives CASREFQGYSNQPQHF. J is TRBJ1-5 and V is TRBV19; D is perhaps TRBD1 (6 bases). Germline assignment: CDR1 LNHDA and CDR2 SQIVND (reference sequence). The CDR3 loop spans 16 amino acids. V lost 8 bases to trimming and J lost 0 bases, with 17 bases between them.

The V gene is TRBV21-1, the J gene TRBJ2-5. TRBV21-1 is tagged as a pseudogene. CDR3 length: 14 amino acids. CDR3: CASSKDNREETQYF. DNA of the CDR3: TGTGCCAGCAGCAAAGACAATAGAGAAGAGACCCAGTACTTC.

The V gene is TRBV5-5, the J gene TRBJ2-3, with D possibly matching TRBD1 (6 bases). This CDR3 comprises 14 residues. Germline V gene data show CDR1 as SGHKS and CDR2 as YYEKEE (reference sequence). V lost 1 base to trimming and J lost 2 bases, with 8 bases between them. The CDR3 spells CASSLNRVTDTQYF. The CDR3 DNA reads as TGTGCCAGCAGCTTGAACAGGGTCACAGATACGCAGTATTTT.

The rearrangement joins TRBV7-9 to TRBJ2-5; 10 bases align to TRBD2. Germline lookup yields CDR1 SEHNR and CDR2 FQNEAQ (reference sequence). V shed 2 bases and J 5 bases; nucleotides not matched to a gene: 17. The CDR3 contains 19 residues. CDR3 loop: CASSLRVGQQGLAYETQYF. The CDR3 DNA reads as TGTGCCAGCAGCTTAAGAGTCGGACAGCAGGGACTAGCGTACGAGACCCAGTACTTC.

This sequence joins TRBV7-3 and TRBJ1-3; D unclear. Germline V gene data show CDR1 as SGHTA and CDR2 as FQGTGA. The CDR3 is 14 residues long. With 5 bases removed from V and 2 bases from J, the gap between germline ends came to 10 bases. CDR3 in DNA: TGTGCCAGCAGCCCCCGGGGAACTGGAAACACCATATATTTT. It specifies CASSPRGTGNTIYF. Supplemented by reference TRBV7-3 and TRBJ1-3, the full variable domain reads GAGVSQTPSNKVTEKGKYVELRCDPISGHTALYWYRQSLGQGPEFLIYFQGTGAADDSGLPNDRFFAVRPEGSVSTLKIQRTERGDSAVYLCASSPRGTGNTIYFGEGSWLTVV.

This clone was seen many times. The CDR3 protein is CASSPDLTGAQAFF. CDR3 nucleotide sequence: TGTGCCAGCAGTCCTGACCTTACAGGGGCCCAAGCTTTCTTT. The J gene is TRBJ1-1, the V gene TRBV6-5, with TRBD1 matching 7 bases. The CDR3 has 14 amino acids. Germline CDR1 and CDR2: MNHEY and SVGAGI. The V segment lost 5 bases and the J segment 9 bases; nucleotides outside the gene matches: 12.

This sequence joins TRBV28 and TRBJ2-7; perhaps TRBD1 as D (6 bases). V shed 6 bases and J shed 6 bases, with 12 bases lying between them. Germline CDR1 MDHEN, CDR2 SYDVKM. CDR3 length equals 12 residues. DNA of the CDR3: TGTGCCAGCAGACCTACAGGGTCCGAGCAGTACTTC. This encodes CASRPTGSEQYF. Drawing the rest from reference TRBV28 and TRBJ2-7, the complete variable domain is DVKVTQSSRYLVKRTGEKVFLECVQDMDHENMFWYRQDPGLGLRLIYFSYDVKMKEKGDIPEGYSVSREKKERFSLILESASTNQTSMYLCASRPTGSEQYFGPGTRLTVT.

V is TRBV29-1 and J is TRBJ1-2; TRBD1 aligns across 9 bases. Trimming removed 6 bases from V and 7 bases from J; junction bases left unmatched: 9. The CDR3 runs to 13 residues. Germline CDR1 and CDR2: SQVTM and ANQGSEA. CDR3 region: CSVFRDRAFGYTF. The DNA for the CDR3 is TGCAGCGTCTTCCGGGACAGGGCATTTGGCTACACCTTC.

This chain links TRBV28 with TRBJ2-7, with D perhaps TRBD1 (7 bases). V was pared by 7 bases and J by 9 bases, with 13 bases between. The CDR3 has 11 amino acids. The germline gives CDR1 MDHEN, CDR2 SYDVKM. The CDR3 DNA follows: TGTGCCAGCATTTGGGGGGACAGGCAGTACTTC. It yields the protein CASIWGDRQYF.

V is TRBV2 and J is TRBJ1-1; no definite D call. V was pared by 3 bases and J by 1 base, with 6 bases between. The CDR3 runs 13 residues. CDR1 is SNHLY and CDR2 is FYNNEI in the germline V gene. DNA of the CDR3: TGTGCCAGCAGTGACAGACCGAACACTGAAGCTTTCTTT. Amino acids: CASSDRPNTEAFF.

The chain carries TRBV6-5 and TRBJ2-6; D unresolved. Trimming left V 6 bases short and J 4 bases short, with 10 bases between. Germline CDR1 is MNHEY and CDR2 is SVGAGI. The CDR3 sequence is 14 residues long. For the CDR3, the DNA is TGTGCCAGCAGCCTCGGTTTGGGGGCCAACGTCCTGACTTTC. Protein product: CASSLGLGANVLTF.

V and J are TRBV4-2 and TRBJ1-2; D unclear. CDR3 size: 12 residues. Germline V gene lookup returns CDR1 LGHNA and CDR2 YNFKEQ. V shed 0 bases and J shed 8 bases, with 7 bases lying between them. CDR3 protein: CASSQDMEGYTF. The CDR3 region has the DNA TGTGCCAGCAGCCAAGACATGGAGGGCTACACCTTC.

The rearrangement joins TRBV5-8 to TRBJ2-5; D is tentatively TRBD1 or TRBD2 (5 bases each). The J call may be faulty, since TRBJ2-7 better matches the DNA end. In germline, CDR1 is SGHTS, CDR2 YDEGEE. CDR3 length equals 16 residues. The CDR3 loop reads CASSLDLGVRSYEQYF. CDR3 DNA sequence: TGTGCCAGCAGCTTGGACTTGGGGGTGAGGTCCTACGAGCAGTACTTC.

The V call is TRBV28, the J call TRBJ2-7; D gene unclear. CDR1 and CDR2 from the germline V gene are MDHEN and SYDVKM. The CDR3 contains 12 residues. Between the trimmed V and J ends, which lost 5 bases and 4 bases, there was a span of 9 bases. The CDR3 nucleotides are TGTGCCAGCAGTCCGACGGATTACGAGCAGTACTTC. This encodes CASSPTDYEQYF. Together with reference TRBV28 and TRBJ2-7, the CDR3 gives the full variable domain: DVKVTQSSRYLVKRTGEKVFLECVQDMDHENMFWYRQDPGLGLRLIYFSYDVKMKEKGDIPEGYSVSREKKERFSLILESASTNQTSMYLCASSPTDYEQYFGPGTRLTVT.

The chain carries TRBV11-2 and TRBJ1-2, with a possible D match to TRBD1 (5 bases). CDR3 length: 12 amino acids. Germline CDR1 reads SGHAT; CDR2 reads FQNNGV. V shed 1 base and J shed 8 bases, with 8 bases lying between them. CDR3 protein: CASSLGAGGYTF. CDR3 nucleotides: TGTGCCAGCAGCTTAGGGGCAGGGGGCTACACCTTC.

J is TRBJ1-2 and V is TRBV5-1; the D gene is possibly TRBD1 (6 bases). Per germline, CDR1 SGHRS and CDR2 YFSETQ. V lost 4 bases, J lost 6 bases, and 13 bases lay in between. This CDR3 region has 13 residues. The CDR3 DNA reads as TGCGCCAGCAGCAAACAGGGTGTAGATGGCTACACCTTC. This codes for CASSKQGVDGYTF.

V gene TRBV7-3 combines with J gene TRBJ1-1; no clear D gene. Germline values: CDR1 SGHTA, CDR2 FQGTGA. CDR3 length: 13 amino acids. Trimming removed 5 bases from V and 1 base from J, with 8 bases in between. The CDR3 here is CASSPTENTEAFF. The CDR3 region has the DNA TGTGCCAGCAGCCCCACAGAGAACACTGAAGCTTTCTTT.

The CDR3: CATSRDQGAGYGYTF. As DNA, the CDR3 is TGTGCCACCAGCAGAGATCAAGGGGCTGGCTATGGCTACACCTTC. J is TRBJ1-2 and V is TRBV15; D is perhaps TRBD1 (5 bases). Trimming pared 0 bases from V and 4 bases from J, leaving 12 bases between. The CDR3 has 15 residues. Germline assignment: CDR1 LNHNV and CDR2 YYDKDF (reference sequence).